These 21 T cell receptor beta chains share one sample of origin, sequenced in a study of cytotoxic CD8 clonotypes in ibrutinib-treated CLL. Profiled with immunoSEQ multiplex PCR; TCRdb holds only in-frame clones, not every one. The top ten hold 2% to 2.5% of the sample, which has 100,000 to 150,000 clones, approximately 83% seen once. The sequencing used PBMCs, collected after 24 months of ibrutinib treatment. These receptors all stem from a human donor with chronic lymphocytic leukemia.

This clone showed up just once. One end of the junction varies from germline; a read error may be responsible. The V and J genes are TRBV7-6 and TRBJ2-2; TRBD2 agrees at 11 bases. This CDR3 is built from 15 residues. Germline V CDR1 and CDR2: SGHVS, FNYEAQ. This CDR3 is CASSLAGGNTGELFF. Written as DNA, the CDR3 is TGTGCCAGCAGCCTAGCGGGGGGGAACACCGGGGAGCTGTTTTTT.

The rearrangement links TRBV29-1 to TRBJ2-1; 8 bases line up with TRBD2. Germline-derived CDR1 and CDR2 are SQVTM and ANQGSEA. V shed 7 bases, J shed 13 bases, and the junction held 12 bases outside the gene matches. CDR3 length: 12 residues. CDR3 in amino acids: CSGSPSGQEQFF. CDR3 DNA: TGCAGCGGTTCCCCTAGCGGGCAAGAACAGTTCTTC.

The J gene is TRBJ2-5, the V gene TRBV15; 12 nucleotides match TRBD2. The CDR3 is made up of 15 amino acids. Per germline, CDR1 LNHNV and CDR2 YYDKDF (reference sequence). The trim removed 2 bases at V and 8 bases at J, leaving 6 bases unmatched. Here the CDR3 reads CATSRPLAGGPTQYF. CDR3 nucleotides: TGTGCCACCAGCAGACCGCTAGCGGGAGGGCCCACCCAGTACTTC.

The chain combines TRBV6-1 with TRBJ1-5; the D gene is possibly TRBD1 (5 bases). The CDR3 extends over 14 amino acids. The V end lost 3 bases, the J end lost 7 bases, and 13 bases lay between the germline ends. Germline CDR1 reads MNHNS; CDR2 reads SASEGT. CDR3 sequence (DNA): TGTGCCAGCAGTGACATCAGGGTTGGGCAGCCCCAGCATTTT. Translation: CASSDIRVGQPQHF.

The rearrangement links TRBV6-6 to TRBJ2-3; TRBD2 agrees at 11 bases. V lost 11 bases, J lost 2 bases, and 9 bases stayed unmatched. CDR3 size: 15 residues. Germline CDR1 and CDR2: MNHNY and SVGAGI (reference sequence). CDR3 loop: CAVWGTSGATDTQYF. Here the CDR3 DNA reads TGTGCCGTCTGGGGGACTAGCGGAGCCACAGATACGCAGTATTTT.

CDR3 in DNA: TGTGCCAGCATCCGGGGCGGGGTTACCAATGAGCAGTTCTTC. It is translated as CASIRGGVTNEQFF. J is TRBJ2-1 and V is TRBV28, with D possibly matching TRBD2 (6 bases). The CDR3 totals 14 residues. Germline loops: CDR1 MDHEN, CDR2 SYDVKM. Deletions cut 7 bases from V and 6 bases from J, with 16 bases between.

V gene TRBV18 combines with J gene TRBJ1-2; D unresolved. V shed 4 bases and J shed 3 bases, with 9 bases lying between them. Germline CDR1 and CDR2: KGHSH and LQKENI. The CDR3 is 13 residues long. CDR3 nucleotides: TGTGCCAGCTCACTCCGGAGCTACTATGGCTACACCTTC. Its protein is CASSLRSYYGYTF.

This clone was recorded many times. The CDR3 coding sequence is TGTGCCAGCAGAGAGGGGGGTAACTATGGCTACACCTTC. Its protein product is CASREGGNYGYTF. The chain has TRBV28 and TRBJ1-2; a weak D match, TRBD1 (6 bases). The length of the CDR3 is 13 residues. The V and J ends lost 6 bases and 1 base respectively, with 9 bases between them. The germline V gene encodes CDR1 MDHEN and CDR2 SYDVKM.

The chain recombines TRBV19 with TRBJ1-2; TRBD1 might be the D (5 bases). Looked up from germline, CDR1 is LNHDA and CDR2 is SQIVND (reference sequence). V lost 8 bases and J lost 4, with 17 bases in between. This CDR3 comprises 14 residues. The CDR3 here is CASESRGGTYGYTF. CDR3 bases: TGTGCCAGTGAGAGTCGGGGGGGAACCTATGGCTACACCTTC.

This chain links TRBV29-1 with TRBJ2-3, with TRBD2 identical over 13 bases. V lost 7 bases to trimming and J lost 5 bases; unmatched junction nucleotides: 9. CDR3 length equals 15 residues. Germline CDR1 reads SQVTM; CDR2 reads ANQGSEA. The chain's CDR3 is CSAATSGRLRDTQYF. In DNA, the CDR3 is TGCAGCGCAGCGACTAGCGGGAGGTTGCGAGATACGCAGTATTTT.

This sequence joins TRBV28 and TRBJ2-7, with TRBD1 matching over 10 bases. Trimming at V came to 6 bases and at J to 2 bases, leaving 4 bases not matched to a gene. The CDR3 sequence is 14 residues long. Germline CDR1 MDHEN, CDR2 SYDVKM. The CDR3 DNA is TGTGCCAGCAGCCCCGGGACAGGGGCCTACGAGCAGTACTTC. As protein: CASSPGTGAYEQYF.

The chain has TRBV14 and TRBJ1-6, with TRBD1 as a possible D gene (6 bases). CDR1 is SGHDN, CDR2 FVKESK, per germline. There are 14 residues in the CDR3. The germline V and J ends were trimmed by 8 bases and 6 bases, with 14 bases remaining between them. The CDR3: CASRQETLNSPLHF. In DNA, the CDR3 is TGTGCCAGCCGACAGGAAACACTTAATTCACCCCTCCACTTT.

Written as DNA, the CDR3 is TGCGCCAGCAGCCAAGATCGGCCAGGGCCCAATGAGCAGTTCTTC. Its protein is CASSQDRPGPNEQFF. The chain uses TRBV4-3 and TRBJ2-1; D possibly corresponds to TRBD1 (5 bases). V was shortened by 0 bases and J by 6 bases, with 12 bases between the two germline ends. The CDR3 length is 15 residues. CDR1 LGHNA and CDR2 YSLEER come from the germline V gene.

The chain joins TRBV28 to TRBJ1-1; D call uncertain. The CDR3 has 13 amino acids. Looked up from germline, CDR1 is MDHEN and CDR2 is SYDVKM. The V end was cut by 1 base, the J end by 11 bases, with 14 bases between. This CDR3 is CASSLLYSRRAFF. The CDR3 bases are TGTGCCAGCAGTTTATTATACAGCCGAAGGGCTTTCTTT. Drawing the rest from reference TRBV28 and TRBJ1-1, the complete variable domain is DVKVTQSSRYLVKRTGEKVFLECVQDMDHENMFWYRQDPGLGLRLIYFSYDVKMKEKGDIPEGYSVSREKKERFSLILESASTNQTSMYLCASSLLYSRRAFFGQGTRLTVV.

The gene calls are TRBV20-1 and TRBJ1-2, with D perhaps matching TRBD1 (5 bases). This CDR3 comprises 11 residues. Germline assignment: CDR1 DFQATT and CDR2 SNEGSKA (reference sequence). Between the trimmed V and J ends, which lost 4 bases and 3 bases, there was a span of 6 bases. CDR3 sequence reads: CSATRDYGYTF. Written as DNA, the CDR3 is TGCAGTGCTACCAGGGACTATGGCTACACCTTC.

The CDR3 reads CASSISDYEQYF. CDR3 DNA: TGTGCCAGCAGCATCAGTGATTACGAGCAGTACTTC. The gene calls are TRBV28 and TRBJ2-7; no reliable D call. Germline V CDR1 and CDR2: MDHEN, SYDVKM. V was cut by 6 bases and J by 4 bases, with 10 bases left in between. The CDR3 runs 12 residues.

This chain links TRBV27 with TRBJ2-1; D ambiguous. Germline V lookup: CDR1 MNHEY, CDR2 SMNVEV (reference sequence). The CDR3 has 13 residues. V dropped 0 bases and J dropped 10 bases, with 10 bases sitting between them. CDR3 DNA: TGTGCCAGCAGTTTATCGCGCATTGGCGAGCAGTTCTTC. This translates into CASSLSRIGEQFF.

The chain recombines TRBV27 with TRBJ1-1, with D perhaps matching TRBD1 (5 bases). The CDR3 totals 12 residues. The germline gives CDR1 MNHEY, CDR2 SMNVEV (reference sequence). Trimming removed 4 bases from V and 8 bases from J, with 11 bases in between. In nucleotides, the CDR3 is TGTGCCAGCAGTTGGGGGAGGGGAGAAGCTTTCTTT. It codes for CASSWGRGEAFF.

V is TRBV5-4 and J is TRBJ2-4; perhaps TRBD1 as D (6 bases). V dropped 5 bases and J dropped 3 bases, with 9 bases sitting between them. Germline V gene data show CDR1 as SGHNT and CDR2 as YYREEE (reference sequence). The CDR3 extends over 13 amino acids. Here the CDR3 DNA reads TGTGCCAGCAGGGGACAAGGCAAAAACATTCAGTACTTC. Translated: CASRGQGKNIQYF.

This rearrangement joins TRBV7-3 to TRBJ2-2; D unclear. CDR3 size: 14 residues. CDR1 SGHTA and CDR2 FQGTGA come from the germline V gene. Trimming pared 1 base from V and 8 bases from J, leaving 11 bases between. CDR3 amino acids: CASSLNVNQGELFF. The CDR3 nucleotides read TGTGCCAGCAGCTTAAACGTTAATCAAGGGGAGCTGTTTTTT.

The chain couples TRBV29-1 to TRBJ2-2; maybe TRBD2 (6 bases). Trimming shortened V by 5 bases and J by 3 bases, and 13 bases separated the two germline ends. The CDR3 length is 14 residues. CDR1 is SQVTM and CDR2 is ANQGSEA in the germline V gene. The DNA for the CDR3 is TGCAGCGTTTCAGGGCGCGGGGACACCGGGGAGCTGTTTTTT. It encodes CSVSGRGDTGELFF.